The rows below give T cell receptor beta chains drawn from one sample of a study of blood T cell repertoires in COVID-19. Libraries were prepared by immunoSEQ multiplex PCR; TCRdb keeps only in-frame clonotypes and omits some of them. The sample contains roughly 390,000 clones, around 85% of which appear only once. The specimen sequenced was peripheral blood. All receptors come from a woman aged 18-30 years with acute or convalescent COVID-19. CDR3s include the opening cysteine and the closing phenylalanine or tryptophan. A D gene is named only where the DNA matches it firmly. Expanded clones get a size class; other rows say once, few or many, or leave the size out.

J: TRBJ2-5; size: -; V: TRBV5-8; D: -; CDR3: CASSPRTAGRQETQYF; DNA: TGTGCCAGCAGCCCCAGGACAGCCGGGCGACAAGAGACCCAGTACTTC
J: TRBJ2-1; size: -; V: TRBV30; D: TRBD2; CDR3: CAWATGGANEQFF; DNA: TGTGCCTGGGCCACGGGGGGGGCCAATGAGCAGTTCTTC
J: TRBJ1-1; size: -; V: TRBV5-1; D: TRBD1; CDR3: CASSGTGLGTEAFF; DNA: TGCGCCAGCAGCGGGACAGGACTGGGCACTGAAGCTTTCTTT
J: TRBJ2-6; size: -; V: TRBV3-1/TRBV3-2; D: TRBD2; CDR3: CASSLSSGGLSGANVLTF; DNA: TGTGCCAGCAGCCTCTCTAGCGGGGGCCTCTCTGGGGCCAACGTCCTGACTTTC
J: TRBJ1-1; size: -; V: TRBV19; D: TRBD1; CDR3: CASSRDRGQERDTEAFF; DNA: TGTGCCAGTAGCCGGGACAGGGGGCAAGAGAGGGACACTGAAGCTTTCTTT
J: TRBJ2-2; size: -; V: TRBV13; D: TRBD2; CDR3: CASSLRLAGANTGELFF; DNA: TGTGCCAGCAGCTTAAGGTTGGCGGGAGCGAACACCGGGGAGCTGTTTTTT
J: TRBJ1-1; size: -; V: TRBV9; D: -; CDR3: CASSPRRGSTEAFF; DNA: TGTGCCAGCAGCCCCCGTCGAGGGAGCACTGAAGCTTTCTTT
J: TRBJ2-1; size: -; V: TRBV4-1; D: TRBD2; CDR3: CASSQDLASGASYNEQFF; DNA: TGCGCCAGCAGCCAAGATCTGGCTAGCGGGGCCTCCTACAATGAGCAGTTCTTC
J: TRBJ2-1; size: -; V: TRBV19; D: -; CDR3: CASSRPGYNEQFF; DNA: TGTGCCAGTAGTCGGCCGGGCTACAATGAGCAGTTCTTC
J: TRBJ2-3; size: -; V: TRBV7-3; D: TRBD2; CDR3: CASSSGLAGTDTQYF; DNA: TGTGCCAGCAGCTCCGGACTAGCGGGCACAGATACGCAGTATTTT
J: TRBJ2-1; size: once; V: TRBV6-6; D: TRBD2; CDR3: CASSKVLAGVDEQFF; DNA: TGTGCCAGCAGCAAAGTACTGGCGGGAGTCGACGAGCAGTTCTTC
J: TRBJ2-5; size: -; V: TRBV19; D: TRBD2; CDR3: CASSAFERGAETQYF; DNA: TGTGCCAGTAGTGCCTTTGAGCGGGGAGCGGAGACCCAGTACTTC
J: TRBJ2-3; size: -; V: TRBV5-4; D: TRBD2; CDR3: CASSLWGEGSSSTDTQYF; DNA: TGTGCCAGCAGTCTGTGGGGGGAGGGAAGTTCAAGCACAGATACGCAGTATTTT
J: TRBJ1-1; size: -; V: TRBV10-3; D: TRBD1; CDR3: CAAAPQGAGAEAFF; DNA: TGTGCCGCAGCCCCTCAGGGGGCCGGGGCTGAAGCTTTCTTT
J: TRBJ1-4; size: -; V: TRBV19; D: TRBD1; CDR3: CASSLLQGFATNEKLFF; DNA: TGTGCCAGTAGTCTATTACAGGGGTTTGCAACTAATGAAAAACTGTTTTTT
J: TRBJ1-2; size: -; V: TRBV30; D: -; CDR3: CAWSQRTVYGYTF; DNA: TGTGCCTGGAGTCAGAGGACAGTTTATGGCTACACCTTC
J: TRBJ2-3; size: -; V: TRBV28; D: -; CDR3: CASSHTPGQSTDTQYF; DNA: TGTGCCAGCAGCCATACTCCGGGACAAAGCACAGATACGCAGTATTTT